Included here is one TCR beta chain sequence, with context. Additional DNA sequences in this sample encode the identical CDR3. The sample belongs to a study of control samples from healthy donors and cancer patients. The protocol was immunoSEQ multiplex PCR, while the TCRdb copy is restricted to in-frame clones and leaves out a portion. This sample has roughly 120,000 clones, with around 89% found just once. The CDR3 length is 12 residues. Per germline, CDR1 SEHNR and CDR2 FQNEAQ (reference sequence). V was pared by 5 bases and J by 6 bases, with 9 bases between. The TCR was taken from a woman in her fifties or sixties in good health. The sequencing input was blood. V and J are TRBV7-9 and TRBJ2-3, with D possibly being TRBD2 (5 bases). The CDR3 protein is CASSPGGDTQYF. In nucleotides, the CDR3 is TGTGCCAGCAGCCCAGGCGGGGATACGCAGTATTTT.